A single sample is the source of the 28 T cell receptor beta chains below, sequenced in a study of T cell changes during pregnancy in multiple sclerosis. The assay was immunoSEQ multiplex PCR, and TCRdb's table has in-frame clones only and misses some. The data contain some 61,000 clones, about 90% of them singletons. Material: peripheral blood, obtained in the second trimester of pregnancy. The receptors were sampled from a female donor with multiple sclerosis, enrolled in a pregnancy study.

In this sample, this clone turned up once. CDR3 nucleotides: TGCGCCAGCAGCCAACTTCGGGACAGGGAGGCTTTCTTT. Protein: CASSQLRDREAFF. This sequence joins TRBV4-3 and TRBJ1-1; 9 positions agree with TRBD1. This CDR3 has 13 residues. From germline, CDR1 is LGHNA and CDR2 YSLEER. The J segment lost 11 bases and the V segment lost 2 bases, leaving 6 bases of the junction unmatched.

This chain joins TRBV7-2 and TRBJ1-1, with no clear D. CDR3 length equals 15 residues. V was shortened by 5 bases and J by 3 bases, with 16 bases between the two germline ends. CDR1 and CDR2 (germline): SGHTA, FQGNSA. For the CDR3, the DNA is TGTGCCAGCAGCCCTCGCGCCCGACTGGACACTGAAGCTTTCTTT. Protein: CASSPRARLDTEAFF. Supplemented by reference TRBV7-2 and TRBJ1-1, the full variable domain reads GAGVSQSPSNKVTEKGKDVELRCDPISGHTALYWYRQSLGQGLEFLIYFQGNSAPDKSGLPSDRFSAERTGGSVSTLTIQRTQQEDSAVYLCASSPRARLDTEAFFGQGTRLTVV.

V gene TRBV6-5 combines with J gene TRBJ1-1, with TRBD1 identical over 7 bases. Germline V gene lookup returns CDR1 MNHEY and CDR2 SVGAGI. The CDR3 spans 12 residues. The CDR3 sequence: CAAKGASTEAFF. CDR3 nucleotide sequence: TGTGCAGCAAAGGGGGCGAGCACTGAAGCTTTCTTT.

The J gene is TRBJ1-2, the V gene TRBV10-3; TRBD1 aligns across 10 bases. Germline V CDR1 and CDR2: ENHRY, SYGVKD. J gave up 8 bases and V 4 bases, and 10 bases lay outside the gene matches. The CDR3 covers 15 residues. CDR3 region: CAISGTGTGDGGYTF. The CDR3 bases are TGTGCCATCAGTGGTACCGGGACAGGGGATGGGGGCTACACCTTC.

The chain couples TRBV29-1 to TRBJ1-1; a weak D match, TRBD1 (5 bases). The CDR3 totals 15 residues. Germline CDR1 SQVTM, CDR2 ANQGSEA. V was cut by 4 bases and J by 4 bases, with 19 bases left in between. DNA for the CDR3: TGCAGCGTTGTGGTGGGGGGAGGGAGAGGCACTGAAGCTTTCTTT. Encoded protein: CSVVVGGGRGTEAFF.

V is TRBV14 and J is TRBJ2-7; D not certain. CDR3 length: 16 amino acids. The germline CDR1 and CDR2 sequences are SGHDN and FVKESK. V was pared by 3 bases and J by 1 base, with 16 bases between. CDR3 in DNA: TGTGCCAGCAGCCAGGGCCCGCCAGGAAGTTCCTACGAGCAGTACTTC. Its protein product is CASSQGPPGSSYEQYF.

A note on this clone: An end of the junction does not agree with germline; a read error may underlie this. The chain couples TRBV6-5 to TRBJ1-5; D is perhaps TRBD1 (6 bases). CDR1 is MNHEY, CDR2 SVGAGI, per germline. This CDR3 spans 15 amino acids. This chain's CDR3 is CASKSPGDKFQAQHF. DNA for the CDR3: TGTGCCAGCAAAAGCCCCGGGGACAAGTTTCAGGCCCAGCATTTT.

This chain links TRBV4-2 with TRBJ1-5, with a tentative D call TRBD1 (5 bases). Germline CDR1 is LGHNA and CDR2 is YNFKEQ. CDR3 length: 19 amino acids. The ends were cut back, 6 bases at V and 0 bases at J, with 24 bases in the middle. In DNA, the CDR3 is TGTGCCAGCAGTGAGACGGGGTCGTCGGGGGTAGGTAGCAATCAGCCCCAGCATTTT. It yields the protein CASSETGSSGVGSNQPQHF.

This clone appeared once. The chain couples TRBV6-4 to TRBJ2-2; perhaps TRBD2 as D (6 bases). CDR3 length equals 13 residues. Germline V gives CDR1 MRHNA, CDR2 SNTAGT. Trimming removed 4 bases from V and 3 bases from J, with 6 bases in between. The CDR3 spells CASSAGDTGELFF. CDR3 DNA sequence: TGTGCCAGCAGTGCGGGGGACACCGGGGAGCTGTTTTTT.

This chain links TRBV6-1 with TRBJ2-1; D may be TRBD2 (5 bases). From germline, CDR1 is MNHNS and CDR2 SASEGT. This CDR3 region has 15 residues. With 4 bases removed from V and 0 bases from J, the gap between germline ends came to 10 bases. The CDR3 spells CASSVEAGSYNEQFF. The CDR3 coding sequence is TGTGCCAGCAGTGTGGAGGCGGGCTCCTACAATGAGCAGTTCTTC.

This chain connects TRBV7-8 to TRBJ1-1; a possible D gene is TRBD1 (6 bases). This CDR3 is built from 16 residues. The V gene's germline CDR1 is SGHVS and CDR2 FQNEAQ. Trimming removed 5 bases at V and 0 bases at J, with 16 bases between. The CDR3 spells CASSPKPQGLNTEAFF. CDR3 sequence (DNA): TGTGCCAGCAGCCCAAAGCCACAGGGTTTGAACACTGAAGCTTTCTTT.

V is TRBV5-4 and J is TRBJ1-1; 9 bases map to TRBD1. The CDR3 extends over 16 amino acids. The J segment lost 3 bases and the V segment lost 4 bases, leaving 10 bases of the junction unmatched. Germline loops: CDR1 SGHNT, CDR2 YYREEE (reference sequence). The CDR3 sequence: CASSTNPGQGYTEAFF. The CDR3 nucleotides read TGTGCCAGCAGCACCAATCCGGGACAGGGATACACTGAAGCTTTCTTT.

This chain uses TRBV14 with TRBJ1-2; TRBD1 aligns across 8 bases. V was clipped by 1 base and J by 8 bases; unmatched bases: 12. Looked up from germline, CDR1 is SGHDN and CDR2 is FVKESK. The CDR3 sequence is 16 residues long. CDR3 residues: CASSQATGATSMGYTF. CDR3 nucleotides: TGTGCCAGCAGCCAAGCGACAGGGGCCACCTCTATGGGCTACACCTTC.

For the CDR3, the DNA is TGCAGCGTGGGGCGGGGCGCTTACAATGAGCAGTTCTTC. It is translated as CSVGRGAYNEQFF. The chain recombines TRBV29-1 with TRBJ2-1; D possibly corresponds to TRBD2 (6 bases). Trimming pared 6 bases from V and 4 bases from J, leaving 13 bases between. Germline CDR1 and CDR2: SQVTM and ANQGSEA. The CDR3 has 13 amino acids.

The rearrangement uses TRBV30 and TRBJ1-1; D gene ambiguous. Germline CDR1 is GTSNPN and CDR2 is SVGIG (reference sequence). V was clipped by 3 bases and J by 7 bases, with 24 bases between them. There are 16 residues in the CDR3. The CDR3 DNA reads as TGTGCCTGGAGCGCTCCACCTGGTCCCGCCTCCGGTGAAGCTTTCTTT. This gives the protein CAWSAPPGPASGEAFF.

The chain is built from TRBV6-6 and TRBJ1-5; D is perhaps TRBD1 (5 bases). Trimming removed 0 bases from V and 2 bases from J, with 5 bases in between. The germline V gene has CDR1 MNHNY and CDR2 SVGAGI (reference sequence). This CDR3 has 14 residues. In DNA, the CDR3 is TGTGCCAGCAGTTACTCAGGGGGCAATCAGCCCCAGCATTTT. Its translation is CASSYSGGNQPQHF.

The chain carries TRBV27 and TRBJ2-7, with 8 bases aligning to TRBD1. The CDR3 is 15 amino acids. Germline CDR1 is MNHEY and CDR2 is SMNVEV (reference sequence). The V gene end was trimmed by 3 bases and the J gene end by 2 bases; junction bases not matched to a gene: 6. CDR3 sequence: CASSFRTGSPYEQYF. CDR3 coding DNA: TGTGCCAGCAGTTTTCGGACAGGGAGCCCCTACGAGCAGTACTTC.

V is TRBV7-2 and J is TRBJ1-2; D is perhaps TRBD1 (5 bases). Trimming took 3 bases from V and 5 from J, leaving 7 bases between them. The CDR3 contains 12 residues. The germline V gene encodes CDR1 SGHTA and CDR2 FQGNSA. CDR3 sequence: CASSFRQYGYTF. The CDR3 nucleotides read TGTGCCAGCAGCTTTCGACAGTATGGCTACACCTTC.

The chain is built from TRBV10-3 and TRBJ2-6; the D gene is possibly TRBD1 (6 bases). V dropped 2 bases and J dropped 1 base, with 12 bases sitting between them. The germline V gene has CDR1 ENHRY and CDR2 SYGVKD. The CDR3 sequence is 17 residues long. The CDR3 DNA reads TGTGCCATCAGTGAGACAGGGACGCTGTCTGGGGCCAACGTCCTGACTTTC. This gives the protein CAISETGTLSGANVLTF.

This clone has a handful of counts. The genes are TRBV6-1 and TRBJ1-5; D possibly corresponds to TRBD1 (5 bases). The CDR3 runs to 12 residues. Germline CDR1 reads MNHNS; CDR2 reads SASEGT. Trimming took 8 bases from V and 8 from J, leaving 13 bases between them. This CDR3 is CASVSGGEPQHF. Here the CDR3 DNA reads TGTGCCAGCGTGAGCGGAGGGGAGCCCCAGCATTTT.

This clone was picked up one time. V gene TRBV4-1 combines with J gene TRBJ1-1, with TRBD1 matching over 7 bases. CDR3 length: 14 residues. The germline V gene has CDR1 MGHRA and CDR2 YSYEKL. V lost 4 bases and J lost 8; bases outside the gene matches: 10. The CDR3 region has the DNA TGCGCCAGCAGCCGCCCGGGACAGTTCCCGGAAGCTTTCTTT. Its protein is CASSRPGQFPEAFF.

The V gene is TRBV29-1, the J gene TRBJ2-3; the match to TRBD2 covers 11 bases. The J segment lost 14 bases and the V segment lost 6 bases, leaving 13 bases of the junction unmatched. This CDR3 region has 13 residues. Germline V gene data show CDR1 as SQVTM and CDR2 as ANQGSEA. For the CDR3, the DNA is TGCAGCGTGGGGACTAGCGGAGCCTCAAGGCGGTATTTT. This translates into CSVGTSGASRRYF.

The rearrangement uses TRBV7-2 and TRBJ2-2; TRBD2 is a possible D gene (5 bases). Germline CDR1 SGHTA, CDR2 FQGNSA. Trimming took off 1 base at V and 6 bases at J, with 6 bases between the two ends. CDR3 length: 13 amino acids. CDR3 sequence: CASSLGLPGELFF. The CDR3, as DNA: TGTGCCAGCAGCTTAGGACTACCCGGGGAGCTGTTTTTT.

The chain uses TRBV19 and TRBJ1-2, with TRBD1 matching over 7 bases. The CDR3 is made up of 15 amino acids. Germline CDR1 reads LNHDA; CDR2 reads SQIVND (reference sequence). The J segment lost 0 bases and the V segment lost 10 bases, leaving 11 bases of the junction unmatched. Here the CDR3 DNA reads TGTGCCACAAGACAGGGTGAATATCCTAACTATGGCTACACCTTC. Translating gives CATRQGEYPNYGYTF.

V and J are TRBV7-9 and TRBJ1-2, with 7 bases fitting TRBD1. The CDR3 runs to 16 residues. Trimming cost V 0 bases and J 0 bases; bases outside gene matches: 4. Germline lookup yields CDR1 SEHNR and CDR2 FQNEAQ (reference sequence). CDR3 DNA sequence: TGTGCCAGCAGCTTAGCGACAGGGACAGCTAACTATGGCTACACCTTC. The encoded protein is CASSLATGTANYGYTF.

V and J are TRBV5-1 and TRBJ2-5; 9 bases fit TRBD2. V shed 4 bases and J 6 bases; nucleotides not matched to a gene: 13. In germline, CDR1 is SGHRS, CDR2 YFSETQ. The CDR3 covers 16 residues. This CDR3 reads CASSPGPGLAGQTQYF. Here the CDR3 DNA reads TGCGCCAGCAGCCCCGGACCGGGACTAGCTGGGCAGACCCAGTACTTC.

The chain recombines TRBV4-2 with TRBJ1-2; no definite D call. Trimming shortened V by 0 bases and J by 6 bases, and 11 bases separated the two germline ends. The CDR3 covers 14 residues. Germline values: CDR1 LGHNA, CDR2 YNFKEQ. As DNA, the CDR3 is TGTGCCAGCAGCCAAGATACGGTTTCGGATGGCTACACCTTC. Protein product: CASSQDTVSDGYTF.

The chain joins TRBV5-6 to TRBJ2-3; the match to TRBD2 covers 14 bases. Unmatched junction bases numbered 6, after V lost 2 bases and J lost 1 base. This CDR3 has 18 residues. Germline CDR1 is SGHDT and CDR2 is YYEEEE. The CDR3: CASSFSTTSGGGTDTQYF. CDR3 sequence (DNA): TGTGCCAGCAGCTTCTCGACGACTAGCGGGGGGGGCACAGATACGCAGTATTTT.